This T cell receptor beta chain is from a study of CD8 T cells in Susac syndrome. After extraction with the RNeasy kit, about 0.5 to 1 ug of the RNA was reverse transcribed using random hexamers. From the immunoSEQ multiplex PCR reads, TCRdb called clonotypes with MiXCR, one entry per CDR3 protein. Among roughly 60,000 distinct CDR3 sequences listed, roughly 92% were seen once. Losses at the gene ends were 0 bases for V and 6 bases for J; bases not matched to a gene: 5. Per the germline V gene, CDR1 is LNHDA and CDR2 is SQIVND (reference sequence). The CDR3 totals 15 residues. The TCR sequence derives from a human donor in good health. The sample was CD8+ T cells from PBMCs. The chain combines TRBV19 with TRBJ1-2; 9 nucleotides match TRBD1. This CDR3 is CASSIDGTGRNGYTF. The CDR3 nucleotides read TGTGCCAGTAGTATAGACGGGACAGGGAGGAATGGCTACACCTTC.